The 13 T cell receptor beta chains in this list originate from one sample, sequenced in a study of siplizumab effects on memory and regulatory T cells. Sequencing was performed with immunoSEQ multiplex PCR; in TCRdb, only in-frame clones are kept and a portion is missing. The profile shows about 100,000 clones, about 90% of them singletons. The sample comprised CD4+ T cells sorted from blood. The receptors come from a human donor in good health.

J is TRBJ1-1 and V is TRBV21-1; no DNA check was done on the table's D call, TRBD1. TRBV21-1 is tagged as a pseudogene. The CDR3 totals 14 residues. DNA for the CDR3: TGTGCCAGCAGCAAAAGATGGCAGAACACTGAAGCTTTCTTT. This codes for CASSKRWQNTEAFF.

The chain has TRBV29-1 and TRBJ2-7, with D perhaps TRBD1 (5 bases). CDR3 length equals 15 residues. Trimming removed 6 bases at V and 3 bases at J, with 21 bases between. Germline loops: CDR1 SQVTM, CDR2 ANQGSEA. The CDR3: CSVARGPKLDYEQYF. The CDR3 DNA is TGCAGCGTGGCTAGGGGCCCGAAGCTTGACTACGAGCAGTACTTC.

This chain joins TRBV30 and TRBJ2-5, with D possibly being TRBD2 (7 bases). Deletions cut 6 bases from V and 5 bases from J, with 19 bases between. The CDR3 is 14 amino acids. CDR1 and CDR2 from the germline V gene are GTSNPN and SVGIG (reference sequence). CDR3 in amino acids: CACEGGGKFETQYF. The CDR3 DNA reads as TGTGCCTGCGAAGGGGGGGGAAAATTCGAGACCCAGTACTTC.

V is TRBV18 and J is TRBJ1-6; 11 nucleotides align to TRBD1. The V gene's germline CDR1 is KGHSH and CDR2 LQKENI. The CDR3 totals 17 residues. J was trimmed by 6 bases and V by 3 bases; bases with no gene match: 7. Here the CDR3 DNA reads TGTGCCAGCTCACCCGGACAGGGGGCGGTGAGTAATTCACCCCTCCACTTT. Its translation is CASSPGQGAVSNSPLHF.

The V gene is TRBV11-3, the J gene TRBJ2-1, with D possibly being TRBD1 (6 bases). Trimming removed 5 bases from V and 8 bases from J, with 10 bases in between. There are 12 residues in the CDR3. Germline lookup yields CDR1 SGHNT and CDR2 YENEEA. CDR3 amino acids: CASSPHRDEQFF. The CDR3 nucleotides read TGTGCCAGCAGCCCTCACAGGGATGAGCAGTTCTTC. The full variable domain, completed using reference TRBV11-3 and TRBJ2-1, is EAGVVQSPRYKIIEKKQPVAFWCNPISGHNTLYWYLQNLGQGPELLIRYENEEAVDDSQLPKDRFSAERLKGVDSTLKIQPAELGDSAVYLCASSPHRDEQFFGPGTRLTVL.

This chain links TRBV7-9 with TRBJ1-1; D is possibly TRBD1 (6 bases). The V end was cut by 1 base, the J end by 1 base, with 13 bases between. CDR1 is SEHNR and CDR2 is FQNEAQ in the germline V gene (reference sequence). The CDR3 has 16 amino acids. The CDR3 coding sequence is TGTGCCAGCAGCTTAGGAGGGGGGGTTAAGAACACTGAAGCTTTCTTT. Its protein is CASSLGGGVKNTEAFF.

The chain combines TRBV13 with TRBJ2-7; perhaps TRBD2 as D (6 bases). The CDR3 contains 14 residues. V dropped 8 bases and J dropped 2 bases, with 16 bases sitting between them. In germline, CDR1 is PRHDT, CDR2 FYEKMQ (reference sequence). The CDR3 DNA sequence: TGTGCCAGCTCGGGCGGGGCTAAAGCCTACGAGCAGTACTTC. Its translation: CASSGGAKAYEQYF.

The CDR3 nucleotides read TGTGCCAGCAGTTCAAAACAGGGGTGGAAACTGTTTTTT. This gives the protein CASSSKQGWKLFF. This chain joins TRBV7-2 and TRBJ1-4; TRBD1 agrees at 7 bases. V dropped 6 bases and J dropped 11; count of bases not matched to a gene: 9. The CDR3 has 13 residues. Germline assignment: CDR1 SGHTA and CDR2 FQGNSA.

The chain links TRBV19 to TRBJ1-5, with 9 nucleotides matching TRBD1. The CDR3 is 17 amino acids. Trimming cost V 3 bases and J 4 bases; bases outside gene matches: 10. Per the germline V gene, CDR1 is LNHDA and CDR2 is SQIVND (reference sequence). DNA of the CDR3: TGTGCCAGTAGTATTCGGCCGGGACAGGGCGTTAATCAGCCCCAGCATTTT. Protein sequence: CASSIRPGQGVNQPQHF.

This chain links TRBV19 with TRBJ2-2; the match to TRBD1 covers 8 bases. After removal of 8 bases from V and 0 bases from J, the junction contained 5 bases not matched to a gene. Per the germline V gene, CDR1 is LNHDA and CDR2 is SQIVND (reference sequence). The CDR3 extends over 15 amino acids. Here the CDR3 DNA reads TGTGCCAGTCAGGACAGGGCTTCGAACACCGGGGAGCTGTTTTTT. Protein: CASQDRASNTGELFF.

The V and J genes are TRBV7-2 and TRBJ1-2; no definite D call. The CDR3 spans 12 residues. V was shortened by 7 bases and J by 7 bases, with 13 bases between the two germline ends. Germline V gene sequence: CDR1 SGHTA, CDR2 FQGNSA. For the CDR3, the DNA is TGTGCCAGCACCTCACTCCCTAGTGGCTACACCTTC. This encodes CASTSLPSGYTF. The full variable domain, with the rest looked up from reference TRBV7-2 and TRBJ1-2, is GAGVSQSPSNKVTEKGKDVELRCDPISGHTALYWYRQSLGQGLEFLIYFQGNSAPDKSGLPSDRFSAERTGGSVSTLTIQRTQQEDSAVYLCASTSLPSGYTFGSGTRLTVV.

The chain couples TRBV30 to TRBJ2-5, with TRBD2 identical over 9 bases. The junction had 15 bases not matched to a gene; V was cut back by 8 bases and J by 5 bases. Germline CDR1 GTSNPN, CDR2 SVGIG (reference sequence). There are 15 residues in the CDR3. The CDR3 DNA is TGTGCCCGGACCTTTCGCGGGGGGGCCAGGGAGACCCAGTACTTC. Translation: CARTFRGGARETQYF.

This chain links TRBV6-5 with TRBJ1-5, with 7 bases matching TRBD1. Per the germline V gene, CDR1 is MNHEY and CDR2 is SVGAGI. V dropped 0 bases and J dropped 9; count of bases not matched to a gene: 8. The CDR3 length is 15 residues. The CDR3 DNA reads TGTGCCAGCAGTTACTCAACCCAGGGGGGTGGGCCCCAGCATTTT. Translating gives CASSYSTQGGGPQHF.